What follows are 27 T cell receptor beta chains derived from one specimen sequenced in a study of post-analysis software for immune sequencing data. Notes on the study in general: In patients, roughly 5 TRBV segments were more frequent than in controls, with TRBV5-6, TRBV5-1 and TRBV20-1 among them.

Unique-molecular-identifier-tagged TCR beta cDNA libraries were used. TCRdb re-derived calls from the PCR reads in MiXCR, one entry per CDR3 protein. The sample includes about 810,000 distinct CDR3 sequences, about 53% seen only once; the top ten take roughly 4.4%. No antigen has been assigned to these receptors. Sequencing used blood. The receptor source for this set is a girl between 10 and 17 years old with multiple sclerosis.

The chain couples TRBV7-2 to TRBJ2-3; 12 bases are a match to TRBD2. CDR3 length: 15 residues. V lost 5 bases to trimming and J lost 2 bases; unmatched junction nucleotides: 2. The germline gives CDR1 SGHTA, CDR2 FQGNSA. CDR3 DNA: TGTGCCAGCAGCACTAGCGGGAGGTACACAGATACGCAGTATTTT. It specifies CASSTSGRYTDTQYF.

CDR3 region: CASRERTSGTHEQYF. The CDR3 DNA sequence: TGTGCCAGCAGGGAAAGGACTAGCGGGACCCACGAGCAGTACTTC. The chain carries TRBV27 and TRBJ2-5; 12 nucleotides align to TRBD2. The DNA end lines up better with TRBJ2-7; the J call may be wrong. The CDR3 has 15 amino acids. Germline V lookup: CDR1 MNHEY, CDR2 SMNVEV (reference sequence).

The rearrangement uses TRBV20-1 and TRBJ1-6, with D unclear. The germline gives CDR1 DFQATT, CDR2 SNEGSKA (reference sequence). The CDR3 has 15 amino acids. V was cut by 3 bases and J by 0 bases, with 9 bases left in between. The CDR3 DNA follows: TGCAGTGCTAGGCACACGAGCTCCTATAATTCACCCCTCCACTTT. Residues: CSARHTSSYNSPLHF.

The chain joins TRBV4-1 to TRBJ1-1; D gene ambiguous. This CDR3 comprises 14 residues. Germline loops: CDR1 MGHRA, CDR2 YSYEKL. V gave up 0 bases and J gave up 5 bases, with 10 bases separating them. The CDR3 region is CASSQDWVLTEAFF. CDR3 DNA: TGCGCCAGCAGCCAAGATTGGGTGTTGACTGAAGCTTTCTTT.

Regarding this clonotype: A read error may account for a junction end that differs from germline. V is TRBV12-3 or TRBV12-4 and J is TRBJ1-6; 7 bases line up with TRBD1. The CDR3 loop spans 15 amino acids. The CDR3 protein is CASSLAGGNNSPRHF. CDR3 nucleotides: TGTGCCAGCAGTCTAGCAGGGGGGAATAATTCACCCCGCCACTTT.

V gene TRBV12-3 or TRBV12-4 combines with J gene TRBJ2-3; D is perhaps TRBD1 or TRBD2 (5 bases each). This CDR3 region has 15 residues. Trimming pared 7 bases from V and 0 bases from J, leaving 14 bases between. CDR3 loop: CASNLGTASTDTQYF. CDR3 sequence (DNA): TGTGCCAGCAACCTAGGGACCGCTAGCACAGATACGCAGTATTTT.

V gene TRBV5-8 combines with J gene TRBJ2-6, with D perhaps TRBD1 (5 bases). Trimming removed 3 bases from V and 7 bases from J, with 23 bases in between. From germline, CDR1 is SGHTS and CDR2 YDEGEE. CDR3 length equals 18 residues. The CDR3 sequence: CASSSLWGREESANVLTF. CDR3 coding DNA: TGTGCCAGCAGCTCGCTTTGGGGCAGAGAAGAATCAGCCAACGTCCTGACTTTC.

The gene calls are TRBV29-1 and TRBJ1-5, with no clear D. This CDR3 region has 13 residues. Germline V gives CDR1 SQVTM, CDR2 ANQGSEA. The CDR3 sequence: CSYTFGSNQPQHF. In nucleotides, the CDR3 is TGCAGTTATACCTTTGGCAGCAATCAGCCCCAGCATTTT. Combining the CDR3 with reference TRBV29-1 and TRBJ1-5 gives the whole variable domain SAVISQKPSRDICQRGTSLTIQCQVDSQVTMMFWYRQQPGQSLTLIATANQGSEATYESGFVIDKFPISRPNLTFSTLTVSNMSPEDSSIYLCSYTFGSNQPQHFGDGTRLSIL.

In its sample, this clonotype was seen a few times. This chain connects TRBV7-6 to TRBJ2-7, with 7 bases fitting TRBD1. V dropped 6 bases and J dropped 2; count of bases not matched to a gene: 7. This CDR3 contains 14 residues. From germline, CDR1 is SGHVS and CDR2 FNYEAQ. The CDR3 spells CASRRTGSTYEQYF. CDR3 sequence (DNA): TGTGCCAGCAGACGGACAGGATCAACCTACGAGCAGTACTTC. The complete variable domain, with remaining parts taken from reference TRBV7-6 and TRBJ2-7, reads GAGVSQSPRYKVTKRGQDVALRCDPISGHVSLYWYRQALGQGPEFLTYFNYEAQQDKSGLPNDRFSAERPEGSISTLTIQRTEQRDSAMYRCASRRTGSTYEQYFGPGTRLTVT.

The rearrangement joins TRBV2 to TRBJ2-1; 7 positions match TRBD1. The V gene end was trimmed by 3 bases and the J gene end by 6 bases; junction bases not matched to a gene: 11. This CDR3 is 16 amino acids long. Germline-derived CDR1 and CDR2 are SNHLY and FYNNEI. CDR3 loop: CASSDPDRLYGNEQFF. As DNA, the CDR3 is TGTGCCAGCAGTGATCCGGACAGGCTGTATGGCAATGAGCAGTTCTTC.

This clonotype was detected only a few times. V is TRBV20-1 and J is TRBJ2-1; 7 bases line up with TRBD2. This CDR3 has 15 amino acids. Germline V gives CDR1 DFQATT, CDR2 SNEGSKA (reference sequence). Trimming at V came to 1 base and at J to 8 bases, leaving 11 bases not matched to a gene. The CDR3 DNA sequence: TGCAGTGCTAGAGTAGGTGGGAGGGGTCAGGATGAGCAGTTCTTC. Protein sequence: CSARVGGRGQDEQFF.

A few counts support this clonotype. The chain recombines TRBV3-1 with TRBJ2-4; TRBD1 matches at 8 bases. The CDR3 sequence is 17 residues long. Germline-derived CDR1 and CDR2 are LGHDT and YNNKEL (reference sequence). J was trimmed by 0 bases and V by 1 base; bases with no gene match: 5. CDR3 coding DNA: TGTGCCAGCAGCCAAGTAGGACAGGGCCTAGCCAAAAACATTCAGTACTTC. Encoded protein: CASSQVGQGLAKNIQYF.

This clonotype was observed many times. The V and J genes are TRBV6-5 and TRBJ2-7; TRBD2 might be the D (5 bases). The CDR3 runs to 12 residues. CDR1 is MNHEY, CDR2 SVGAGI, per germline. The ends were cut back, 5 bases at V and 2 bases at J, with 7 bases in the middle. The CDR3 reads CASSAGTYEQYF. The CDR3 DNA reads as TGTGCCAGCAGTGCCGGGACCTACGAGCAGTACTTC.

The chain links TRBV29-1 to TRBJ1-2; no firm D call. Germline V CDR1 and CDR2: SQVTM, ANQGSEA. The CDR3 consists of 13 residues. Between the trimmed V and J ends, which lost 5 bases and 2 bases, there was a span of 12 bases. CDR3 nucleotides: TGCAGCGTTTTTGGGCAGCGGAACTATGGCTACACCTTC. Protein product: CSVFGQRNYGYTF. Using reference TRBV29-1 and TRBJ1-2 for the parts outside the CDR3, the full variable domain is SAVISQKPSRDICQRGTSLTIQCQVDSQVTMMFWYRQQPGQSLTLIATANQGSEATYESGFVIDKFPISRPNLTFSTLTVSNMSPEDSSIYLCSVFGQRNYGYTFGSGTRLTVV.

The chain joins TRBV11-3 to TRBJ2-3; 14 nucleotides align to TRBD2. V lost 1 base and J lost 9; bases outside the gene matches: 6. CDR1 is SGHNT and CDR2 is YENEEA in the germline V gene. There are 16 residues in the CDR3. The CDR3 nucleotides read TGTGCCAGCAGCTTAGCGACTAGCGGGAGGGCCTCGACGCAGTATTTT. Its protein is CASSLATSGRASTQYF.

The chain employs TRBV5-1 and TRBJ2-5, with D maybe TRBD1 (6 bases). This CDR3 has 14 amino acids. Germline V gene data show CDR1 as SGHRS and CDR2 as YFSETQ. V gave up 4 bases and J gave up 2 bases, with 12 bases separating them. CDR3 coding DNA: TGCGCCAGCAGCCGGACAGTTTCACAAGAGACCCAGTACTTC. Protein sequence: CASSRTVSQETQYF.

This clonotype was seen a handful of times. The rearrangement joins TRBV20-1 to TRBJ2-3; D is uncertain. V lost 2 bases and J 1 base, leaving 7 bases between the germline ends. The CDR3 contains 13 residues. CDR1 is DFQATT, CDR2 SNEGSKA, per germline (reference sequence). CDR3 coding DNA: TGCAGTGCTAGATGGGCGGGCACAGATACGCAGTATTTT. This translates into CSARWAGTDTQYF.

This sequence joins TRBV6-5 and TRBJ2-7; tentative D call: TRBD2 (6 bases). Germline CDR1 reads MNHEY; CDR2 reads SVGAGI. The CDR3 contains 14 residues. The ends were cut back, 7 bases at V and 4 bases at J, with 17 bases in the middle. CDR3 sequence: CASKTGVGTYEQYF. DNA of the CDR3: TGTGCCAGCAAAACGGGGGTTGGAACTTACGAGCAGTACTTC.

The rearrangement uses TRBV2 and TRBJ2-5, with D unclear. Germline CDR1 is SNHLY and CDR2 is FYNNEI. V lost 4 bases to trimming and J lost 2 bases, with 8 bases between them. The CDR3 contains 13 residues. For the CDR3, the DNA is TGTGCCAGCAGTGGTTGGGAACAAGAGACCCAGTACTTC. Protein: CASSGWEQETQYF.

V gene TRBV9 combines with J gene TRBJ2-1; 8 bases match TRBD1. There are 14 residues in the CDR3. Trimming at V came to 4 bases and at J to 5 bases, leaving 5 bases not matched to a gene. Germline CDR1 is SGDLS and CDR2 is YYNGEE. This CDR3 is CASSKRTGNNEQFF. For the CDR3, the DNA is TGTGCCAGCAGCAAACGGACAGGGAACAATGAGCAGTTCTTC. Full variable domain (rest looked up from reference TRBV9 and TRBJ2-1): DSGVTQTPKHLITATGQRVTLRCSPRSGDLSVYWYQQSLDQGLQFLIQYYNGEERAKGNILERFSAQQFPDLHSELNLSSLELGDSALYFCASSKRTGNNEQFFGPGTRLTVL.

V and J are TRBV7-9 and TRBJ2-3, with a tentative D call TRBD1 (5 bases). Trimming cost V 5 bases and J 0 bases, with 15 bases left between them. From germline, CDR1 is SEHNR and CDR2 FQNEAQ (reference sequence). The CDR3 runs to 16 residues. The CDR3 DNA sequence: TGTGCCAGCAGCACTCGTGGGCAGGGTAGCACAGATACGCAGTATTTT. Translation: CASSTRGQGSTDTQYF. Full variable domain (missing parts from reference TRBV7-9 and TRBJ2-3): DTGVSQNPRHKITKRGQNVTFRCDPISEHNRLYWYRQTLGQGPEFLTYFQNEAQLEKSRLLSDRFSAERPKGSFSTLEIQRTEQGDSAMYLCASSTRGQGSTDTQYFGPGTRLTVL.

The chain employs TRBV29-1 and TRBJ2-7; TRBD1 aligns across 9 bases. The ends lost 5 bases at V and 10 bases at J; junction bases unmatched: 12. Looked up from germline, CDR1 is SQVTM and CDR2 is ANQGSEA. The CDR3 has 13 amino acids. The CDR3 loop is CSVRDRVLRAQYF. The CDR3 DNA sequence: TGCAGCGTTAGGGACAGGGTTTTGCGGGCCCAGTACTTC.

The chain recombines TRBV24-1 with TRBJ2-1, with 11 bases fitting TRBD2. Germline lookup yields CDR1 KGHDR and CDR2 SFDVKD. V gave up 3 bases and J gave up 0 bases; unmatched junction bases: 3. The CDR3 runs to 17 residues. The CDR3, as DNA: TGTGCCACCAGTGATCGGACTAGCGGGTCCTCCTACAATGAGCAGTTCTTC. It specifies CATSDRTSGSSYNEQFF.

The chain uses TRBV29-1 and TRBJ2-5, with a tentative D call TRBD1 (6 bases). Germline-derived CDR1 and CDR2 are SQVTM and ANQGSEA. This CDR3 spans 16 amino acids. The V end was cut by 3 bases, the J end by 2 bases, with 19 bases between. The CDR3 nucleotides read TGCAGCGTTGACATTCCGGGACATCGGCCGCAAGAGACCCAGTACTTC. Its protein product is CSVDIPGHRPQETQYF. The entire variable domain, with the rest obtained from reference TRBV29-1 and TRBJ2-5, is as follows: SAVISQKPSRDICQRGTSLTIQCQVDSQVTMMFWYRQQPGQSLTLIATANQGSEATYESGFVIDKFPISRPNLTFSTLTVSNMSPEDSSIYLCSVDIPGHRPQETQYFGPGTRLLVL.

The chain couples TRBV7-9 to TRBJ1-1, with 8 bases fitting TRBD1. The CDR3 contains 14 residues. Germline loops: CDR1 SEHNR, CDR2 FQNEAQ (reference sequence). J was trimmed by 5 bases and V by 3 bases; bases with no gene match: 5. The CDR3: CASSLETGATEAFF. The CDR3 bases are TGTGCCAGCAGCTTGGAGACAGGGGCGACTGAAGCTTTCTTT.

The chain is built from TRBV5-6 and TRBJ1-2, with D uncertain. The CDR3 extends over 12 amino acids. The germline V and J ends were trimmed by 0 bases and 4 bases, with 4 bases remaining between them. Germline lookup yields CDR1 SGHDT and CDR2 YYEEEE. The CDR3 region is CASSLETYGYTF. CDR3 nucleotides: TGTGCCAGCAGCTTGGAGACCTATGGCTACACCTTC.

This chain joins TRBV27 and TRBJ2-1, with TRBD2 identical over 10 bases. The CDR3 loop spans 17 amino acids. V gave up 1 base and J gave up 9 bases; unmatched junction bases: 12. Germline assignment: CDR1 MNHEY and CDR2 SMNVEV (reference sequence). CDR3 bases: TGTGCCAGCAGTTTATTAGGCCTAGCGGGAGATGAAAGTGAGCAGTTCTTC. Its protein product is CASSLLGLAGDESEQFF.